This T cell receptor beta chain is from a study of beta chain features in type 1 diabetes. Reverse transcription of all isolated RNA meant that expressed TCRB transcripts were sequenced. The table came from immunoSEQ multiplex PCR; TCRdb's copy has only in-frame clones and leaves some out. The sample holds roughly 450,000 clones, roughly 13% seen once. As to this clone: Its antigen remains unidentified.

General observations from the study: The study left unresolved whether HLA type influences TCRB rearrangement.

CDR3 length: 15 residues. CDR1 is SGHDT, CDR2 YYEEEE, per germline. Between the trimmed V and J ends, which lost 1 base and 8 bases, there was a span of 16 bases. Sequencing was performed on naive CD4+ T cells from blood. The chain couples TRBV5-6 to TRBJ2-1, with D possibly being TRBD2 (5 bases). This TCR was recovered from a man aged 30 to 45 in good health. The CDR3: CASSLRFSTRYEQFF. The CDR3 DNA reads TGTGCCAGCAGCTTGAGATTCTCAACTAGGTATGAGCAGTTCTTC. Together with reference TRBV5-6 and TRBJ2-1, the CDR3 gives the full variable domain: DAGVTQSPTHLIKTRGQQVTLRCSPKSGHDTVSWYQQALGQGPQFIFQYYEEEERQRGNFPDRFSGHQFPNYSSELNVNALLLGDSALYLCASSLRFSTRYEQFFGPGTRLTVL.